The T cell receptor (beta chain) described here comes from a study of low-dose radiotherapy and immunotherapy resistance in tumors. V gave up 6 bases and J gave up 5 bases; unmatched junction bases: 8. This CDR3 contains 14 residues. From germline, CDR1 is SEHNR and CDR2 FQNEAQ (reference sequence). Gene-specific TRAV and TRBV primers were used for first-strand cDNA, covering alpha and beta chains. Both a constant-region primer and a V-primer adapter served to amplify TCRs across 15 to 25 PCR cycles. MiXCR was run by TCRdb on the reads, yielding one entry per CDR3 protein. The data hold around 99,000 distinct CDR3 sequences, with 9.4% observed a single time. This clonotype was detected many times. Time point noted: before trial treatment. Donors received a regimen that comprised nivolumab, ipilimumab, aspirin, low-dose cyclophosphamide and low-dose radiotherapy.

The TCR sequence derives from a male donor with prostate cancer. The chain joins TRBV7-9 to TRBJ2-7, with 9 nucleotides matching TRBD1. Source: PBMCs, taken before treatment. CDR3 sequence reads: CASSPTGGLDEQYF. In DNA, the CDR3 is TGTGCCAGCAGTCCAACAGGGGGCCTGGACGAGCAGTACTTC.